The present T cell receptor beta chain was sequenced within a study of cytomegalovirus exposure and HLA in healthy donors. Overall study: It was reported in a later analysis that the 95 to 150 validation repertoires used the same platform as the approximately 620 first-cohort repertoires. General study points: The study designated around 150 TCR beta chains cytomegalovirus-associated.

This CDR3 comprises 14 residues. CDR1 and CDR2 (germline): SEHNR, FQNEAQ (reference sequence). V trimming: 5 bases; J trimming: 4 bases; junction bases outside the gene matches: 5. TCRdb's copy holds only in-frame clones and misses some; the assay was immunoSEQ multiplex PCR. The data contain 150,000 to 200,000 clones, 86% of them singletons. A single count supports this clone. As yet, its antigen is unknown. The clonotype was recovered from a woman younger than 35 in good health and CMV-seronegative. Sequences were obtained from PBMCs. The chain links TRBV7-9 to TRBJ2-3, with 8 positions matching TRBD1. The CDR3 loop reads CASSADRGADTQYF. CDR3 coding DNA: TGTGCCAGCAGCGCCGACAGGGGAGCAGATACGCAGTATTTT.